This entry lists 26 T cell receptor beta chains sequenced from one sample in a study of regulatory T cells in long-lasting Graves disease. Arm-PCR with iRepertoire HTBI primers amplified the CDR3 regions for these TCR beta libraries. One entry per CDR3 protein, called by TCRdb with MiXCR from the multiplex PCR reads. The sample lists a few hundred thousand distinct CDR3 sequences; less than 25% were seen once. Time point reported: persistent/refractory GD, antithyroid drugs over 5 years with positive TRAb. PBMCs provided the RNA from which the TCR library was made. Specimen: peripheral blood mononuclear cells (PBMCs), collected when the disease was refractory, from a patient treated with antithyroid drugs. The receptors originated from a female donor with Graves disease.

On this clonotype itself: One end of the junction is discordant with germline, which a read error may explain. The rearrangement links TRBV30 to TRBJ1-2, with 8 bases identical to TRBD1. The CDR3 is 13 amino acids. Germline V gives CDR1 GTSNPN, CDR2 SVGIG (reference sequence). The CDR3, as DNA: TGTGCCTGGAGACCGACCTCGCAGGGGGCGGGGGTCTTC. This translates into CAWRPTSQGAGVF.

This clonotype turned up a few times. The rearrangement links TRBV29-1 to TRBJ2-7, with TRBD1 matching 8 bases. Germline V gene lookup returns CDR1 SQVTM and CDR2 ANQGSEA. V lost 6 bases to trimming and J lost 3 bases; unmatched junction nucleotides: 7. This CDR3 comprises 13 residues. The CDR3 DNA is TGCAGCGTCCGAGGAGGACAGGGCTACGAGCAGTACTTC. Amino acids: CSVRGGQGYEQYF.

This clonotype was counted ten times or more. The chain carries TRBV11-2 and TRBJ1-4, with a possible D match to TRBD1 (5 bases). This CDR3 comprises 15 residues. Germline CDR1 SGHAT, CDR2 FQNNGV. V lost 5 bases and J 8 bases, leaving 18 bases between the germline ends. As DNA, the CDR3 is TGTGCCAGCAGCGAAGGGTCGGGGGATTGGGAAAAACTGTTTTTT. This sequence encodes CASSEGSGDWEKLFF. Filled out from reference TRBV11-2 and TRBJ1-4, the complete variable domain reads EAGVAQSPRYKIIEKRQSVAFWCNPISGHATLYWYQQILGQGPKLLIQFQNNGVVDDSQLPKDRFSAERLKGVDSTLKIQPAKLEDSAVYLCASSEGSGDWEKLFFGSGTQLSVL.

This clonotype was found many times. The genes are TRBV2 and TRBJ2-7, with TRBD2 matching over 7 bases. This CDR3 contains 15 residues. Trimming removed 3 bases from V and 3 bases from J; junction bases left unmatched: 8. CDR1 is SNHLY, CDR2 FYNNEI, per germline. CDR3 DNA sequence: TGTGCCAGCAGTGAGATGGGGACTATAGACTACGAGCAGTACTTC. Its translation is CASSEMGTIDYEQYF.

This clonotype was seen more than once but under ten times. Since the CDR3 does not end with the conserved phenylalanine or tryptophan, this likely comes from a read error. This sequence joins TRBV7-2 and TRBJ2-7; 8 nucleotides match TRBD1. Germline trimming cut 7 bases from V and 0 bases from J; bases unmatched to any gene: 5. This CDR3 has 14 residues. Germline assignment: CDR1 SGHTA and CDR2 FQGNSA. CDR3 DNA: TGTGCCAGCACCCTGGGACAGGCCTCCTACGAGCAGTACTAC. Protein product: CASTLGQASYEQYY.

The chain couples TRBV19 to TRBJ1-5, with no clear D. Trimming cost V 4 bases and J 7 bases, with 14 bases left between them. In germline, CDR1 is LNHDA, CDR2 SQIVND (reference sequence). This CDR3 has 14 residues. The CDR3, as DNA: TGTGCCAGTAGTACCCAAGGTTCGGGGCAGCCCCAGCATTTT. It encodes CASSTQGSGQPQHF.

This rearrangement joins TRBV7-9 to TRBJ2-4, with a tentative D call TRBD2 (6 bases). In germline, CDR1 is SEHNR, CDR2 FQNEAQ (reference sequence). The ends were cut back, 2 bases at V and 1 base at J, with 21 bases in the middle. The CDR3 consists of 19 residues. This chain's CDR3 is CASSLIAAAGREAKNIQYF. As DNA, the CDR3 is TGTGCCAGCAGCTTAATTGCGGCAGCGGGCCGCGAGGCCAAAAACATTCAGTACTTC.

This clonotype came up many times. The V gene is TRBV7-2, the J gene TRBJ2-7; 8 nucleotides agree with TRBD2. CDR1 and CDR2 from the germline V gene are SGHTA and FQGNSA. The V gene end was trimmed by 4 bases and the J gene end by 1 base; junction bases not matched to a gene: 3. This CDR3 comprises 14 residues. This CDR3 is CASSSGLESYEQYF. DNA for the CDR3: TGTGCCAGCAGCTCGGGACTAGAGTCCTACGAGCAGTACTTC.

The CDR3 loop is CSAERGVNTGELFF. DNA for the CDR3: TGCAGTGCCGAACGGGGAGTAAACACCGGGGAGCTGTTTTTT. The chain carries TRBV20-1 and TRBJ2-2; D perhaps matches TRBD2 (5 bases). V shed 6 bases and J shed 2 bases, with 13 bases lying between them. Germline-derived CDR1 and CDR2 are DFQATT and SNEGSKA (reference sequence). The CDR3 sequence is 14 residues long.

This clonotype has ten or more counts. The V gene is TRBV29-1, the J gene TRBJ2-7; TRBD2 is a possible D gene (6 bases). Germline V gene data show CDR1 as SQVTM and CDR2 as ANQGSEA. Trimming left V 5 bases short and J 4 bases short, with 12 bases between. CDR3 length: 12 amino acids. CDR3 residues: CSVRDWGYEQYF. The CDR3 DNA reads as TGCAGCGTTAGGGACTGGGGGTACGAGCAGTACTTC.

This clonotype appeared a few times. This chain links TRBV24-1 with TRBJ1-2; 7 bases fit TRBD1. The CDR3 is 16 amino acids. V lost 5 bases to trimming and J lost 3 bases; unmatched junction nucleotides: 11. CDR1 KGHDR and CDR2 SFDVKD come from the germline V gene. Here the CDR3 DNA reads TGTGCCACCAGTGTGCCCGACAGGGAAAGTGACTATGGCTACACCTTC. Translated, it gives CATSVPDRESDYGYTF.

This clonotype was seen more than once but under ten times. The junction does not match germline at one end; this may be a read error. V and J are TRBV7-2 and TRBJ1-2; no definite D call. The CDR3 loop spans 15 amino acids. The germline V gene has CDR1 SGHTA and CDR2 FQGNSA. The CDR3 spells CASSFRHLANYDYTF. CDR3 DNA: TGTGCCAGCAGCTTTCGACATTTAGCTAACTATGACTACACCTTC.

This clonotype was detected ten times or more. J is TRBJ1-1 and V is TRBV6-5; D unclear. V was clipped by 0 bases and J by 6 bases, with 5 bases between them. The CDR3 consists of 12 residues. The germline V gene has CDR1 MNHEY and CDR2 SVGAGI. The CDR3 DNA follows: TGTGCCAGCAGTTACTCTCGGGCTGAAGCTTTCTTT. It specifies CASSYSRAEAFF.

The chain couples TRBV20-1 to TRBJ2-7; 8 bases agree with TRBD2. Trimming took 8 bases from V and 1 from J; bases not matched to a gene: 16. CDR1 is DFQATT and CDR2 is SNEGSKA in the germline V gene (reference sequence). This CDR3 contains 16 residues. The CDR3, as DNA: TGCAGTCTAAAAGGAGGAAACAGCGGGAGTTCCTACGAGCAGTACTTC. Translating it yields CSLKGGNSGSSYEQYF.

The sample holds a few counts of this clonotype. The chain's CDR3 is CASPLIYEQYF. CDR3 in DNA: TGTGCCAGCCCTTTGATCTACGAGCAGTACTTC. This chain connects TRBV6-1 to TRBJ2-7; D gene unclear. V shed 8 bases and J shed 3 bases, with 8 bases lying between them. Germline V CDR1 and CDR2: MNHNS, SASEGT. CDR3 length: 11 amino acids.

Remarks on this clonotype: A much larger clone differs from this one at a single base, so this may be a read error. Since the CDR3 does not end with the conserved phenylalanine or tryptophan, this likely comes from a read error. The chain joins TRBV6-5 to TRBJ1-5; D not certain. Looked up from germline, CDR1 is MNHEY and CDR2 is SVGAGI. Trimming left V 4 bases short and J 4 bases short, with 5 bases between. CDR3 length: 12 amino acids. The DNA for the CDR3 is TGTGCCAGCAGTTCCGTAAATCAGCCCCAGCATTCT. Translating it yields CASSSVNQPQHS.

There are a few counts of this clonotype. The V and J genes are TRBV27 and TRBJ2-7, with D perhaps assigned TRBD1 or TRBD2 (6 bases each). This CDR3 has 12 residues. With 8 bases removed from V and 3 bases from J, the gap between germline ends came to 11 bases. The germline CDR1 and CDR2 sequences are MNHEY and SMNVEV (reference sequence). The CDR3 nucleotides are TGTGCCAGCGGGGGGCGCGGCTACGAGCAGTACTTC. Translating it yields CASGGRGYEQYF.

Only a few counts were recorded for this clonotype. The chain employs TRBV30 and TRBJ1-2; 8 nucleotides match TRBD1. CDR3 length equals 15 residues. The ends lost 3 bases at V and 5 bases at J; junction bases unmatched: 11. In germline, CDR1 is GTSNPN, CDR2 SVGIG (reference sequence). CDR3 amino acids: CAWRRTGLDFYGYTF. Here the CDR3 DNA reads TGTGCCTGGAGGAGGACAGGGTTAGATTTTTATGGCTACACCTTC.

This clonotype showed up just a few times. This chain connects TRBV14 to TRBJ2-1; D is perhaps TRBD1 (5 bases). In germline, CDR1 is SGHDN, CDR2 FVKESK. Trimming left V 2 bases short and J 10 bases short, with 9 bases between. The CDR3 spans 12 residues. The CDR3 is CASSQSRQEQFF. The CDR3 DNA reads TGTGCCAGCAGCCAATCTAGACAGGAGCAGTTCTTC.

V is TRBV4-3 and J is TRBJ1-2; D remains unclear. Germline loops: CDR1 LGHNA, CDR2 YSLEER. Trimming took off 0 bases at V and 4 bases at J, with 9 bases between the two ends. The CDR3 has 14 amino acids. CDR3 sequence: CASSQEAGTYGYTF. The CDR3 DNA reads TGCGCCAGCAGCCAAGAGGCAGGAACCTATGGCTACACCTTC.

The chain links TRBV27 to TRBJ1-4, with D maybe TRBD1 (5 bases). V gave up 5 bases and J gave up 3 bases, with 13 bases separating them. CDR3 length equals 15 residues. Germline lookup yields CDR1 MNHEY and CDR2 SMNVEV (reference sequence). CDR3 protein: CASSPKGIANEKLFF. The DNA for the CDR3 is TGTGCCAGCAGTCCCAAGGGGATAGCTAATGAAAAACTGTTTTTT.

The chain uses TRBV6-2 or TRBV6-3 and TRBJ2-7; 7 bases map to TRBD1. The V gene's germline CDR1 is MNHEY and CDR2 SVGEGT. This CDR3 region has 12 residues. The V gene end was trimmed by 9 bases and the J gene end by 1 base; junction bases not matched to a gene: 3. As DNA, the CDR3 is TGTGCCAGTCACAGGGGTTCCTACGAGCAGTACTTC. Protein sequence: CASHRGSYEQYF.

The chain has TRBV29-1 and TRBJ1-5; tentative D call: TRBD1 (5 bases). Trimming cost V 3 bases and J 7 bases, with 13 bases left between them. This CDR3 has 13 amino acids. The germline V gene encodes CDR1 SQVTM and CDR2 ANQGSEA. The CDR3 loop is CSVEGVRGQPQHF. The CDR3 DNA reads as TGCAGCGTTGAGGGGGTTCGGGGACAGCCCCAGCATTTT.

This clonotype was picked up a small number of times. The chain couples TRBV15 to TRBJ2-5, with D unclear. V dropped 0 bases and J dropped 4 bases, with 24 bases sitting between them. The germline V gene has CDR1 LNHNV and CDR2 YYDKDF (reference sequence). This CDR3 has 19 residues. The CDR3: CATSRDSRSPGTPRETQYF. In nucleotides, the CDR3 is TGTGCCACCAGCAGAGATTCACGGAGCCCCGGTACCCCGCGAGAGACCCAGTACTTC.

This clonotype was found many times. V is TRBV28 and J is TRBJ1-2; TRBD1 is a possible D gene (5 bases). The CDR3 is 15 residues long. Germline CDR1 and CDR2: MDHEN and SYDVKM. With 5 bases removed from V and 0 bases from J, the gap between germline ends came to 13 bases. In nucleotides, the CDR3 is TGTGCCAGCAGTCAATGGGGGGGAGCTAACTATGGCTACACCTTC. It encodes CASSQWGGANYGYTF.

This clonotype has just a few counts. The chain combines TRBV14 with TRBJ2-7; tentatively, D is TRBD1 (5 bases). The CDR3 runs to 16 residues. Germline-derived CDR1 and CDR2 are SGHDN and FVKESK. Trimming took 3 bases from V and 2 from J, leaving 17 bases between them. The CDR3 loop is CASSQRWTPRPYEQYF. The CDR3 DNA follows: TGTGCCAGCAGCCAGAGATGGACACCTCGACCCTACGAGCAGTACTTC.